This section outlines one TCR beta chain sequence together with its context. This CDR3 comprises 16 residues. CDR1 and CDR2 from the germline V gene are MDHEN and SYDVKM. Trimming cost V 1 base and J 2 bases, with 11 bases left between them. Grouping used clinical history reported by participants in a survey and questionnaire. Method: immunoSEQ multiplex PCR; TCRdb's copy keeps in-frame clones and lacks some. The sample has around 280,000 clones, around 87% seen once. The sample originates from a study of blood T cell repertoires in COVID-19. In the study overall: Donors in the United States, Italy and Spain gave samples during acute or convalescent COVID-19. The cDNA or gDNA used as material had been derived from T cells, B-cell-depleted T cells, or PBMCs.

The V and J genes are TRBV28 and TRBJ1-4, with D hard to call. The origin of this receptor is a woman younger than 30 with acute COVID-19. The source material was PBMCs or T cells enriched from blood (not recorded which). As DNA, the CDR3 is TGTGCCAGCAGTTTATCTGGCCGGGGTACTAATGAAAAACTGTTTTTT. Translated, it gives CASSLSGRGTNEKLFF.